This T cell receptor (beta chain) came from a study of T cells in Graves' hyperthyroidism and ophthalmopathy. Stable hyperthyroidism: no ophthalmopathy progression over 18 months of follow-up. Newly diagnosed hyperthyroidism, duration under 2 months, in patients aged 18 to 65. PBMCs were obtained from 9.5 to 10 ml fresh peripheral blood. Study results and limitations: Researchers report that a 13 V-J model separated ophthalmopathy from stable hyperthyroidism.

RNA transcripts yielded amplified TCR beta CDR3 regions. A set of HTBI primers served as the primers for a first-round RT-PCR of the TCR CDR3. TCRdb called the multiplex PCR reads again in MiXCR, with one record for every CDR3 protein. This table has a few hundred thousand distinct CDR3 sequences, less than 20% appearing once. This clonotype occurred many times. Antigen: not known. The CDR3 runs 20 residues. The ends lost 2 bases at V and 1 base at J; junction bases unmatched: 16. Germline loops: CDR1 SGHDT, CDR2 YYEEEE. J is TRBJ2-1 and V is TRBV5-6; 9 positions agree with TRBD1. The clonotype originates from a woman younger than 45 with Graves' hyperthyroidism. The sequencing input was blood. CDR3 loop: CASSLLGGHLGQGSYNEQFF. DNA for the CDR3: TGTGCCAGCAGCTTACTGGGGGGTCACCTAGGACAGGGGTCCTACAATGAGCAGTTCTTC.